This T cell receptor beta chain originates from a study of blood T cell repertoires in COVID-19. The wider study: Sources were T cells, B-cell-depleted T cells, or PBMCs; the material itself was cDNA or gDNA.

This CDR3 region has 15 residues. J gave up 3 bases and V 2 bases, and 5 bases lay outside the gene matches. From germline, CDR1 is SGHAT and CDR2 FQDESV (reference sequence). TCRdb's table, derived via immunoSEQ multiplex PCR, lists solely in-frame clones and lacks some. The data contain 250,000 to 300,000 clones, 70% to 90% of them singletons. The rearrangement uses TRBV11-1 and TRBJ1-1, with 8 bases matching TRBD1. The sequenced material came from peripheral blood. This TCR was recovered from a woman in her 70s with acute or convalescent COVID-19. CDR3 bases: TGTGCCAGCAGCTTACAGGGGGCAGGAGACACTGAAGCTTTCTTT. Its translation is CASSLQGAGDTEAFF.